These 27 T cell receptor beta chains were sequenced from one sample in a study of a mutant IDH1 vaccine in newly diagnosed glioma. Time point here: week 5, during vaccination. The content of each vaccine dose was 300 ug of mutant IDH1 20-mer peptide, and topical imiquimod accompanied it. For these receptors, no antigen is known. Clones were read by immunoSEQ multiplex PCR, and TCRdb kept only the in-frame ones, dropping some. The sample includes tens of thousands of clones, roughly 82% of them seen just once. The sequenced sample was PBMCs, obtained from a glioma patient whose treatment included an IDH1 peptide vaccine. The receptors stem from a woman between 18 and 29 years old with glioma. Some clones in this sample may be carry-over from other donors' samples.

This rearrangement joins TRBV7-2 to TRBJ2-2, with D perhaps TRBD1 (5 bases). Germline values: CDR1 SGHTA, CDR2 FQGNSA. V lost 5 bases to trimming and J lost 6 bases, with 19 bases between them. The length of the CDR3 is 16 residues. This CDR3 reads CASSASRAGWAGELFF. DNA of the CDR3: TGTGCCAGCAGCGCTTCCCGGGCAGGGTGGGCCGGGGAGCTGTTTTTT. Combining the CDR3 with reference TRBV7-2 and TRBJ2-2 gives the whole variable domain GAGVSQSPSNKVTEKGKDVELRCDPISGHTALYWYRQSLGQGLEFLIYFQGNSAPDKSGLPSDRFSAERTGGSVSTLTIQRTQQEDSAVYLCASSASRAGWAGELFFGEGSRLTVL.

J is TRBJ2-6 and V is TRBV11-3; D is unresolved. The V end lost 2 bases, the J end lost 0 bases, and 5 bases lay between the germline ends. The CDR3 length is 15 residues. Germline CDR1 and CDR2: SGHNT and YENEEA. DNA of the CDR3: TGTGCCAGCAGCTTAATAAGCTCTGGGGCCAACGTCCTGACTTTC. It translates to CASSLISSGANVLTF.

This sequence joins TRBV5-1 and TRBJ2-5, with 12 bases that match TRBD1. This CDR3 comprises 16 residues. The germline V gene encodes CDR1 SGHRS and CDR2 YFSETQ. V gave up 1 base and J gave up 4 bases; unmatched junction bases: 5. The CDR3 protein is CASSLFGTGGGETQYF. DNA of the CDR3: TGCGCCAGCAGCTTGTTTGGGACAGGGGGCGGAGAGACCCAGTACTTC.

The chain links TRBV28 to TRBJ2-5; D is ambiguous. This CDR3 has 13 residues. Trimming took 6 bases from V and 5 from J, leaving 13 bases between them. Germline loops: CDR1 MDHEN, CDR2 SYDVKM. As DNA, the CDR3 is TGTGCCAGCAGCGGAAGGGATTGGGAGACCCAGTACTTC. It translates to CASSGRDWETQYF.

The rearrangement joins TRBV11-3 to TRBJ2-7, with D possibly matching TRBD2 (6 bases). V was pared by 2 bases and J by 6 bases, with 20 bases between. Per the germline V gene, CDR1 is SGHNT and CDR2 is YENEEA. CDR3 length equals 16 residues. The CDR3 reads CASSLKPRHGGSEQYF. DNA of the CDR3: TGTGCCAGCAGCTTAAAACCGCGGCACGGGGGATCCGAGCAGTACTTC.

This chain connects TRBV4-3 to TRBJ1-1; 8 nucleotides agree with TRBD1. There are 15 residues in the CDR3. Looked up from germline, CDR1 is LGHNA and CDR2 is YSLEER. Trimming at V came to 1 base and at J to 5 bases, leaving 6 bases not matched to a gene. CDR3 amino acids: CASSQVDRGRTEAFF. CDR3 coding DNA: TGCGCCAGCAGCCAAGTTGACAGGGGTAGGACTGAAGCTTTCTTT.

The chain combines TRBV9 with TRBJ1-1, with 7 bases lining up with TRBD1. This CDR3 is 17 amino acids long. V lost 1 base to trimming and J lost 1 base; unmatched junction nucleotides: 10. CDR1 is SGDLS and CDR2 is YYNGEE in the germline V gene. The CDR3 reads CASSVLGGAGGNTEAFF. CDR3 bases: TGTGCCAGCAGCGTATTGGGAGGGGCAGGGGGGAACACTGAAGCTTTCTTT.

The chain joins TRBV5-1 to TRBJ1-2; D is undetermined. Germline-derived CDR1 and CDR2 are SGHRS and YFSETQ. The length of the CDR3 is 12 residues. With 0 bases removed from V and 3 bases from J, the gap between germline ends came to 3 bases. In DNA form, the CDR3 reads TGCGCCAGCAGCTTGGAGGACTATGGCTACACCTTC. Its translation: CASSLEDYGYTF.

This clone was counted a few times. CDR3 sequence: CASSLEDPGTVNTEAFF. DNA for the CDR3: TGCGCCAGCAGCTTGGAGGACCCCGGGACGGTAAACACTGAAGCTTTCTTT. J is TRBJ1-1 and V is TRBV5-1, with TRBD1 as a possible D gene (5 bases). With 0 bases removed from V and 2 bases from J, the gap between germline ends came to 17 bases. The CDR3 is made up of 17 amino acids. Per the germline V gene, CDR1 is SGHRS and CDR2 is YFSETQ.

V and J are TRBV6-5 and TRBJ2-7; D is uncertain. V was shortened by 2 bases and J by 0 bases, with 5 bases between the two germline ends. CDR3 length equals 13 residues. Germline CDR1 reads MNHEY; CDR2 reads SVGAGI. CDR3 region: CASSYDRSYEQYF. In DNA form, the CDR3 reads TGTGCCAGCAGTTACGACCGCTCCTACGAGCAGTACTTC.

V and J are TRBV14 and TRBJ1-4; 7 nucleotides line up with TRBD1. The CDR3 is 15 amino acids. Germline values: CDR1 SGHDN, CDR2 FVKESK. V was clipped by 3 bases and J by 8 bases; unmatched bases: 9. CDR3 nucleotide sequence: TGTGCCAGCAGCCAGAACAGGGGCCTAGTAGAAAAACTGTTTTTT. This translates into CASSQNRGLVEKLFF. Together with reference TRBV14 and TRBJ1-4, the CDR3 gives the full variable domain: EAGVTQFPSHSVIEKGQTVTLRCDPISGHDNLYWYRRVMGKEIKFLLHFVKESKQDESGMPNNRFLAERTGGTYSTLKVQPAELEDSGVYFCASSQNRGLVEKLFFGSGTQLSVL.

V and J are TRBV19 and TRBJ1-1; tentative D call: TRBD1 (5 bases). Germline CDR1 LNHDA, CDR2 SQIVND (reference sequence). Deletions cut 10 bases from V and 8 bases from J, with 14 bases between. The CDR3 totals 11 residues. Here the CDR3 reads CATREGLEAFF. For the CDR3, the DNA is TGTGCCACCAGGGAGGGTTTGGAAGCTTTCTTT.

This clone was observed a handful of times. The V and J genes are TRBV15 and TRBJ2-7; D may be TRBD1 (7 bases). The V gene lost 5 bases and the J gene lost 1 base, with 21 bases spanning the gap. This CDR3 has 17 amino acids. Per the germline V gene, CDR1 is LNHNV and CDR2 is YYDKDF (reference sequence). In nucleotides, the CDR3 is TGTGCCACCAGCCCCGGAGGGGGCTCAACACCTTCCTACGAGCAGTACTTC. Translated: CATSPGGGSTPSYEQYF.

The rearrangement links TRBV9 to TRBJ1-4; no clear D gene. Deletions cut 4 bases from V and 3 bases from J, with 7 bases between. This CDR3 is built from 13 residues. Germline values: CDR1 SGDLS, CDR2 YYNGEE. CDR3 sequence: CASSPSANEKLFF. In DNA form, the CDR3 reads TGTGCCAGCAGCCCCTCTGCTAATGAAAAACTGTTTTTT.

The V and J genes are TRBV2 and TRBJ1-6; D is unresolved. Trimming left V 4 bases short and J 1 base short, with 14 bases between. In germline, CDR1 is SNHLY, CDR2 FYNNEI. This CDR3 is built from 17 residues. CDR3 in amino acids: CASSVPGGRSYNSPLHF. CDR3 nucleotides: TGTGCCAGCAGTGTGCCGGGAGGCAGGTCCTATAATTCACCCCTCCACTTT.

The chain has TRBV2 and TRBJ2-7, with a weak D call TRBD2 (5 bases). Trimming pared 4 bases from V and 8 bases from J, leaving 9 bases between. Germline V gene lookup returns CDR1 SNHLY and CDR2 FYNNEI. This CDR3 is 11 amino acids long. Written as DNA, the CDR3 is TGTGCCAGCAGTGGAGGGTACCAGCAGTACTTC. Translating gives CASSGGYQQYF.

This clone was counted only a few times. The chain combines TRBV5-1 with TRBJ2-1; no reliable D call. Germline CDR1 reads SGHRS; CDR2 reads YFSETQ. Between the trimmed V and J ends, which lost 5 bases and 0 bases, there was a span of 9 bases. The CDR3 consists of 14 residues. The DNA of the CDR3 is TGCGCCAGCAGGGTTCAGAGCTCCTACAATGAGCAGTTCTTC. Translation: CASRVQSSYNEQFF.

In its sample, this clone was seen a few times. The chain recombines TRBV10-3 with TRBJ1-1; no clear D. V lost 2 bases to trimming and J lost 5 bases, with 6 bases between them. CDR3 length equals 12 residues. Germline CDR1 ENHRY, CDR2 SYGVKD. CDR3 nucleotides: TGTGCCATCAGTGAGGCACATACTGAAGCTTTCTTT. Its protein product is CAISEAHTEAFF.

The V call is TRBV6-5, the J call TRBJ1-1; 9 nucleotides agree with TRBD1. This CDR3 has 15 amino acids. CDR1 is MNHEY, CDR2 SVGAGI, per germline. The V and J ends lost 6 bases and 7 bases, in that order; junction bases with no gene match: 12. This CDR3 is CASSKGRDRVREAFF. DNA for the CDR3: TGTGCCAGCAGCAAAGGCCGGGACAGGGTCCGTGAAGCTTTCTTT.

This clone has just a few counts. The chain is built from TRBV6-5 and TRBJ1-5; D may be TRBD1 (5 bases). The CDR3 length is 15 residues. Trimming removed 0 bases at V and 4 bases at J, with 10 bases between. Per the germline V gene, CDR1 is MNHEY and CDR2 is SVGAGI. Here the CDR3 reads CASSYSQGLNQPQHF. CDR3 sequence (DNA): TGTGCCAGCAGTTACTCCCAGGGCTTGAATCAGCCCCAGCATTTT.

The genes are TRBV5-6 and TRBJ2-2; D might be TRBD1 (5 bases). Trimming took 4 bases from V and 5 from J, leaving 15 bases between them. Germline values: CDR1 SGHDT, CDR2 YYEEEE. This CDR3 is built from 15 residues. The CDR3 DNA sequence: TGTGCCAGCAGCCCCGAGGTGGGGCTTACCGGGGAGCTGTTTTTT. Its protein product is CASSPEVGLTGELFF. The full variable domain, rest sourced from reference TRBV5-6 and TRBJ2-2, is DAGVTQSPTHLIKTRGQQVTLRCSPKSGHDTVSWYQQALGQGPQFIFQYYEEEERQRGNFPDRFSGHQFPNYSSELNVNALLLGDSALYLCASSPEVGLTGELFFGEGSRLTVL.

This rearrangement joins TRBV7-2 to TRBJ2-1, with D possibly TRBD2 on 7 matching bases. CDR1 and CDR2 from the germline V gene are SGHTA and FQGNSA. This CDR3 spans 15 amino acids. V lost 5 bases and J 7 bases, leaving 18 bases between the germline ends. CDR3 bases: TGTGCCAGCAGCCCGAGGGGGGGGGTCGGAAATGAGCAGTTCTTC. This encodes CASSPRGGVGNEQFF.

DNA of the CDR3: TGTGCCAGCAGTTTTGGCCGGGGCTTCTACGAGCAGTACTTC. The encoded protein is CASSFGRGFYEQYF. The genes are TRBV6-5 and TRBJ2-7; either TRBD1 or TRBD2 may supply D (5 bases each). Trimming stripped 4 bases from V and 3 bases from J, with 13 bases between. The CDR3 loop spans 14 amino acids. The germline V gene has CDR1 MNHEY and CDR2 SVGAGI.

V usage is TRBV6-1 and J usage is TRBJ1-5; D not certain. Germline values: CDR1 MNHNS, CDR2 SASEGT. The CDR3 length is 14 residues. V lost 6 bases and J lost 0, with 9 bases in between. The CDR3 nucleotides read TGTGCCAGCAGGGCAGAATATAGCAATCAGCCCCAGCATTTT. It yields the protein CASRAEYSNQPQHF.

The chain links TRBV19 to TRBJ2-1; no firm D call. The CDR3 is 16 residues long. Germline V gene data show CDR1 as LNHDA and CDR2 as SQIVND (reference sequence). Trimming stripped 3 bases from V and 0 bases from J, with 12 bases between. As DNA, the CDR3 is TGTGCCAGTAGTATTCGCGCTCTCAGCTCCTACAATGAGCAGTTCTTC. The encoded protein is CASSIRALSSYNEQFF.

The rearrangement joins TRBV4-3 to TRBJ1-2; TRBD1 matches at 7 bases. The germline V gene encodes CDR1 LGHNA and CDR2 YSLEER. CDR3 length: 15 residues. V trimming: 0 bases; J trimming: 4 bases; junction bases outside the gene matches: 5. CDR3 bases: TGCGCCAGCAGCCAAGAACCAGGGGGGACCTATGGCTACACCTTC. This translates into CASSQEPGGTYGYTF.

The chain uses TRBV2 and TRBJ2-1; TRBD2 matches 14 bases. V lost 5 bases to trimming and J lost 9 bases; unmatched junction nucleotides: 9. Looked up from germline, CDR1 is SNHLY and CDR2 is FYNNEI. CDR3 length equals 16 residues. The CDR3 loop is CASSSTSGRAGAEQFF. CDR3 sequence (DNA): TGTGCCAGCAGTTCGACTAGCGGGAGGGCCGGAGCTGAGCAGTTCTTC.